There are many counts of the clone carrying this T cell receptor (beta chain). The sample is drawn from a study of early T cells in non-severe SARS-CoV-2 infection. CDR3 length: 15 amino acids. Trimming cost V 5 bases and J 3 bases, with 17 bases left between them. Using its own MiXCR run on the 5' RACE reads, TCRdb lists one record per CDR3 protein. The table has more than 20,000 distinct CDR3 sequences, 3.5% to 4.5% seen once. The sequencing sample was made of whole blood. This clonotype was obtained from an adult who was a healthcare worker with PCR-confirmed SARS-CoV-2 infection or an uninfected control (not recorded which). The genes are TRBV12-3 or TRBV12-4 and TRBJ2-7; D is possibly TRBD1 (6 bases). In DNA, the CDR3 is TGTGCCAGCAGTGACCGGACAGCTAACTACTACGAGCAGTACTTC. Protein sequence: CASSDRTANYYEQYF.